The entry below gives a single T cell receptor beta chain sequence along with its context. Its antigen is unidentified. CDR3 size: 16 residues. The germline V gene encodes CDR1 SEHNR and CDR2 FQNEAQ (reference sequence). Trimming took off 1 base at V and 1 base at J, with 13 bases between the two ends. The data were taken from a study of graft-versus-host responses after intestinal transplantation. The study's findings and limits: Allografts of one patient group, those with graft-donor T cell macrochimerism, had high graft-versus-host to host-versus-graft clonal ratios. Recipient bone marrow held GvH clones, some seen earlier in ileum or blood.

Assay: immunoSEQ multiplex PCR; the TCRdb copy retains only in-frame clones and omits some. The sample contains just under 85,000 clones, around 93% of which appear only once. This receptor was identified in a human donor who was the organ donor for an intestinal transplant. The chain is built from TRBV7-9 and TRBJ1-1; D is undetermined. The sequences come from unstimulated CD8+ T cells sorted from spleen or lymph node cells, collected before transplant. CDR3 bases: TGTGCCAGCAGCTTAGACTTTGGAGGCAAGAACACTGAAGCTTTCTTT. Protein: CASSLDFGGKNTEAFF.